Listed below are T cell receptor beta chains from one sample, sequenced in a study of cytomegalovirus exposure and HLA in healthy donors. The data were produced by immunoSEQ multiplex PCR, yet TCRdb's version contains in-frame clones alone and is incomplete. The profile shows tens of thousands of clones, roughly three quarters of them singletons. Sequences were obtained from PBMCs. These receptors were obtained from a woman between 35 and 50 years old in good health and CMV-seropositive. Both conserved end residues are part of each CDR3. The order of the fields is J gene, clone size, D gene, V gene, CDR3 protein, CDR3 DNA. A D gene is named only where the DNA matches it firmly. Size is omitted from some rows. Given values are once, few, many or a class for expanded clones.

TRBJ2-2 once NA TRBV5-1 CASRTLPWRAATNTGELFF TGCGCCAGCAGAACCCTCCCCTGGAGGGCGGCCACGAACACCGGGGAGCTGTTTTTT
TRBJ2-2 once NA TRBV11-1 CASSLGTGTIYTGELFF TGTGCCAGCAGCTTAGGGACCGGGACAATCTACACCGGGGAGCTGTTTTTT
TRBJ2-2 NA TRBD2 TRBV5-1 CASTFTISGRASGELFF TGCGCCAGCACTTTCACCATTAGCGGGAGGGCCTCCGGGGAGCTGTTTTTT
TRBJ2-5 few TRBD2 TRBV4-3 CASSQVAGDETQYF TGCGCCAGCAGCCAGGTAGCGGGGGACGAGACCCAGTACTTC
TRBJ2-1 NA NA TRBV6-5 CASSYSGQDNEQFF TGTGCCAGCAGTTACTCGGGGCAGGACAATGAGCAGTTCTTC
TRBJ1-2 NA TRBD1 TRBV9 CASSPQGVIGYTF TGTGCCAGCAGCCCACAGGGGGTAATCGGCTACACCTTC
TRBJ2-2 NA TRBD1 TRBV7-7 CASSDRQGTGELFF TGTGCTAGCAGCGACAGACAGGGCACCGGGGAGCTGTTTTTT
TRBJ2-7 NA NA TRBV11-2 CASSRNPAYEQYF TGTGCCAGCAGCCGTAATCCAGCCTACGAGCAGTACTTC
TRBJ2-7 NA TRBD2 TRBV5-1 CASSPRGVGSYEQYF TGCGCCAGCAGCCCCCGGGGGGTGGGATCCTACGAGCAGTACTTC
TRBJ1-1 NA NA TRBV6-5 CASSYGVVAGEAFF TGTGCCAGCAGTTATGGTGTTGTGGCAGGGGAAGCTTTCTTT
TRBJ2-7 NA TRBD2 TRBV28 CASSFDPLAGSYEQYF TGTGCCAGCAGTTTCGACCCACTAGCGGGATCCTACGAGCAGTACTTC
TRBJ2-1 NA NA TRBV14 CASSQDLGSSYNEQFF TGTGCCAGCAGCCAAGATCTCGGTAGCTCCTACAATGAGCAGTTCTTC
TRBJ2-1 NA NA TRBV28 CASSPRVEQFF TGTGCCAGCAGCCCCCGGGTTGAGCAGTTCTTC
TRBJ2-1 few TRBD1 TRBV2 CASSWTGAANEQFF TGTGCCAGCAGCTGGACAGGTGCCGCCAATGAGCAGTTCTTC
TRBJ1-1 few NA TRBV7-6 CASSPNTQRNTEAFF TGTGCCAGCAGCCCGAACACGCAAAGAAACACTGAAGCTTTCTTT
TRBJ1-2 NA NA TRBV7-9 CASSLDANRVYGYTF TGTGCCAGCAGCTTAGACGCTAACCGGGTCTATGGCTACACCTTC
TRBJ2-7 NA NA TRBV6-5 CASSLRGPFYEQYF TGTGCCAGCAGTTTGCGGGGGCCATTCTACGAGCAGTACTTC
TRBJ2-7 NA TRBD1 TRBV14 CASSPGWDRPYEQYF TGTGCCAGCAGCCCAGGATGGGACAGACCTTACGAGCAGTACTTC
TRBJ2-6 few TRBD1 TRBV30 CAWSRGTGVAGANVLTF TGTGCCTGGAGTCGTGGGACAGGGGTAGCTGGGGCCAACGTCCTGACTTTC
TRBJ2-6 NA NA TRBV7-9 CASSRVSGANVLTF TGTGCCAGCAGCCGAGTCTCTGGGGCCAACGTCCTGACTTTC
TRBJ2-3 NA TRBD2 TRBV28 CASSFQGLAGTDTQYF TGTGCCAGCAGTTTCCAGGGACTAGCCGGCACAGATACGCAGTATTTT
TRBJ1-6 NA NA TRBV6-5 CASSYSGGFRSPLHF TGTGCCAGCAGTTACTCCGGGGGTTTTCGATCACCCCTCCACTTT
TRBJ2-7 NA TRBD2 TRBV6-1 CASSALAEVLTTLPYEQYF TGTGCCAGCAGTGCCCTAGCGGAAGTCCTTACGACCCTTCCCTACGAGCAGTACTTC
TRBJ1-1 NA NA TRBV14 CASSRRAGEAFF TGTGCCAGCAGCCGCAGGGCGGGGGAAGCTTTCTTT
TRBJ1-5 NA TRBD1 TRBV19 CASSIVGQGGSQPQHF TGTGCCAGTAGTATTGTAGGACAGGGCGGCAGTCAGCCCCAGCATTTT
TRBJ1-2 once NA TRBV5-1 CASSLDPGNYGYTF TGCGCCAGCAGCCTGGACCCAGGGAACTATGGCTACACCTTC
TRBJ2-7 NA NA TRBV7-2 CASSLGWGVYEQYF TGTGCCAGCAGCTTAGGGTGGGGGGTATACGAGCAGTACTTC
TRBJ1-1 NA NA TRBV30 CAWTLSRNTEAFF TGTGCCTGGACGCTCTCGAGGAACACTGAAGCTTTCTTT
TRBJ2-7 NA TRBD2 TRBV6-5 CASRPGTSGSTSQYF TGTGCCAGCAGACCCGGGACTAGCGGGTCTACGTCGCAGTACTTC
TRBJ2-7 NA NA TRBV28 CASSLATGEQYF TGTGCCAGCAGTTTAGCGACAGGCGAGCAGTACTTC
TRBJ1-3 NA TRBD1 TRBV5-1 CASSLRQGSDTGNTIYF TGCGCCAGCAGTTTGAGACAGGGGAGCGATACTGGAAACACCATATATTTT
TRBJ1-1 NA TRBD1 TRBV6-5 CASSPTGGMNTEAFF TGTGCCAGCAGTCCAACAGGGGGTATGAACACTGAAGCTTTCTTT
TRBJ1-1 once TRBD1 TRBV6-5 CASSTDRLNTEAFF TGTGCCAGCAGCACGGACAGGCTGAACACTGAAGCTTTCTTT
TRBJ1-5 NA NA TRBV7-2 CASSSGGQRNQPQHF TGTGCCAGCAGCTCCGGAGGTCAAAGGAATCAGCCCCAGCATTTT
TRBJ2-1 NA NA TRBV7-2 CASSLQGFYSNEQFF TGTGCCAGCAGCTTACAGGGTTTTTACAGCAATGAGCAGTTCTTC